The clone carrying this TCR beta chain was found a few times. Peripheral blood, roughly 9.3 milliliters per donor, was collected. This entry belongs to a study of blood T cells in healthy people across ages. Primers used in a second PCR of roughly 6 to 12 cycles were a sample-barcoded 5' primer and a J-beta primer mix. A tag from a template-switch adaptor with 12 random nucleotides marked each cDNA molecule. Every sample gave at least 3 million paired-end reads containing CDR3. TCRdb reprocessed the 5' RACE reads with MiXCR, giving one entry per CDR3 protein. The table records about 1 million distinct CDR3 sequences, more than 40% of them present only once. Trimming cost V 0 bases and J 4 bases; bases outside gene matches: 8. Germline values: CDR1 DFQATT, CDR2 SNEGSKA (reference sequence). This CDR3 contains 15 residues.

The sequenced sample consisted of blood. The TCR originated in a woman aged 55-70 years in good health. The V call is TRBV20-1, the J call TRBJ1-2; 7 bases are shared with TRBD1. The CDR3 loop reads CSAREGTDFFYGYTF. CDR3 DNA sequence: TGCAGTGCTAGAGAAGGGACAGATTTTTTCTATGGCTACACCTTC.